Below, 9 T cell receptor beta chains from the same sample are listed, as sequenced in a study of blood T cells in healthy people across ages. Then a second PCR, running roughly 7 to 11 cycles, was carried out with a sample-barcoded 5' primer and a J-beta primer mix. One entry per CDR3 protein results from TCRdb running MiXCR on the 5' RACE reads. There are 710,000 or so distinct CDR3 sequences in the sample; roughly 32% occur only once, and roughly 14% lies in the top ten. The sequencing sample was made of blood. These TCRs come from a woman aged 80 or over in good health.

The J gene is TRBJ2-7, the V gene TRBV21-1; the table assigns TRBD2, which was not confirmed against the DNA. TRBV21-1 is an annotated pseudogene. This CDR3 has 18 residues. The CDR3 protein is CASSKSGTAGDPSYEQYF. In DNA, the CDR3 is TGTGCCAGCAGCAAATCGGGAACAGCGGGGGACCCCTCCTACGAGCAGTACTTC.

The sample holds a few counts of this clonotype. The J gene is TRBJ1-5, the V gene TRBV20-1; tentatively, D is TRBD1 (5 bases). The length of the CDR3 is 14 residues. Germline V gene data show CDR1 as DFQATT and CDR2 as SNEGSKA (reference sequence). The V end lost 4 bases, the J end lost 0 bases, and 10 bases lay between the germline ends. The CDR3 loop is CSATGDDSNQPQHF. The CDR3 DNA sequence: TGCAGTGCTACGGGGGATGATAGCAATCAGCCCCAGCATTTT.

This clonotype was detected only a few times. The chain combines TRBV7-2 with TRBJ2-5, with D maybe TRBD1 (5 bases). Germline V gives CDR1 SGHTA, CDR2 FQGNSA. This CDR3 spans 15 amino acids. V shed 5 bases and J shed 2 bases, with 15 bases lying between them. This CDR3 reads CASSQLRAVQETQYF. The CDR3 nucleotides read TGTGCCAGCAGCCAGCTCAGGGCGGTTCAAGAGACCCAGTACTTC. Full variable domain (missing parts from reference TRBV7-2 and TRBJ2-5): GAGVSQSPSNKVTEKGKDVELRCDPISGHTALYWYRQSLGQGLEFLIYFQGNSAPDKSGLPSDRFSAERTGGSVSTLTIQRTQQEDSAVYLCASSQLRAVQETQYFGPGTRLLVL.

This clonotype was recorded many times. This may arise from a read error, as a much more abundant clone is one base away. The chain carries TRBV6-2 or TRBV6-3 and TRBJ2-5; 7 bases agree with TRBD1. Germline assignment: CDR1 MNHEY and CDR2 SVGEGT. The CDR3 is 14 amino acids. V lost 7 bases and J lost 11; bases outside the gene matches: 16. The CDR3 bases are TGTGCCAGCACCTACCGACAGGGTACGATTGAGCAGTACTTC. As protein: CASTYRQGTIEQYF.

The gene calls are TRBV15 and TRBJ1-1, with D hard to call. The V end was cut by 0 bases, the J end by 7 bases, with 6 bases between. Germline V lookup: CDR1 LNHNV, CDR2 YYDKDF (reference sequence). There are 12 residues in the CDR3. CDR3 coding DNA: TGTGCCACCAGCAGAGACAGGAATGAAGCTTTCTTT. It codes for CATSRDRNEAFF.

The rearrangement links TRBV9 to TRBJ2-7; D gene ambiguous. The V gene lost 6 bases and the J gene lost 7 bases, with 8 bases spanning the gap. The CDR3 spans 10 residues. From germline, CDR1 is SGDLS and CDR2 YYNGEE. The CDR3: CASTHGEQYF. CDR3 sequence (DNA): TGTGCCAGCACCCACGGGGAGCAGTACTTC.

Many counts were recorded for this clonotype. The V call is TRBV3-1, the J call TRBJ1-5; D may be TRBD1 (5 bases). CDR1 is LGHDT, CDR2 YNNKEL, per germline (reference sequence). The CDR3 sequence is 13 residues long. Trimming took off 4 bases at V and 6 bases at J, with 10 bases between the two ends. Here the CDR3 DNA reads TGTGCCAGCAGCCTGGGCAGGGCTCAGCCCCAGCATTTT. Its protein is CASSLGRAQPQHF.

This clonotype has ten or more counts. This sequence may be a read error, since a much larger clone differs from it by one base. This chain connects TRBV29-1 to TRBJ1-4; D is unresolved. There are 12 residues in the CDR3. Per the germline V gene, CDR1 is SQVTM and CDR2 is ANQGSEA. The CDR3 sequence is CSPPATNEKRFF. The CDR3 DNA sequence: TGCAGCCCCCCGGCAACTAATGAAAAACGGTTTTTT. Variable domain in full (rest from reference TRBV29-1 and TRBJ1-4): SAVISQKPSRDICQRGTSLTIQCQVDSQVTMMFWYRQQPGQSLTLIATANQGSEATYESGFVIDKFPISRPNLTFSTLTVSNMSPEDSSIYLCSPPATNEKRFFGSGTQLSVL.

This clonotype was seen at least ten times. The J gene is TRBJ1-5, the V gene TRBV6-1; D is perhaps TRBD1 (5 bases). CDR1 MNHNS and CDR2 SASEGT come from the germline V gene. The CDR3 contains 14 residues. V was cut by 7 bases and J by 3 bases, with 13 bases left in between. DNA for the CDR3: TGTGCCAGCAAGCCGGACAATAACAATCAGCCCCAGCATTTT. Translating it yields CASKPDNNNQPQHF.